This T cell receptor (beta chain) is from a study of T cell repertoires in cytomegalovirus infection. Findings and limits, study-wide: Across the ex vivo response, the dominant clonotypes were HLA-C-restricted CMV-specific TCR beta clonotypes.

This clonotype occurred many times. Its antigen is not identified. TCRdb re-called the reads through MiXCR, storing one row per CDR3 protein. The table lists more than 650,000 distinct CDR3 sequences, less than 40% of them singletons. What was sequenced was PBMCs. This TCR was sampled from a human donor in good health (CMV status not recorded). Some clones in this sample may be carry-over from other donors' samples.

The CDR3 loop reads CASSSLQTLKLFF. In nucleotides, the CDR3 is TGTGCCAGCAGCTCCTTACAAACACTGAAACTGTTTTTT. The J gene is TRBJ1-4, the V gene TRBV7-2; D is unresolved. The CDR3 loop spans 13 amino acids. Germline CDR1 is SGHTA and CDR2 is FQGNSA. V lost 4 bases to trimming and J lost 11 bases, with 14 bases between them.